This is a list of T cell receptor beta chains from one sample in a study of CD8 T cells in Susac syndrome. In TCRdb, the immunoSEQ multiplex PCR reads were re-called with MiXCR into one record per CDR3 protein. The repertoire holds some 120,000 distinct CDR3 sequences, with roughly 89% as singletons. The specimen was CD8+ T cells from PBMCs. These receptors were taken from a human donor with multiple sclerosis. Each CDR3 is given with its conserved first and last residue. D genes are given only for firm matches. Some rows have no size entry. The others give once, few or many, or a class for an expanded clone.

D gene,J gene,V gene,clone size,CDR3 protein,CDR3 DNA
NA,TRBJ2-3,TRBV19,once,CASSGDGTSDSTDTQYF,TGTGCCAGTTCAGGAGATGGGACGTCGGATAGCACAGATACGCAGTATTTT
NA,TRBJ2-5,TRBV3-1,NA,CASSGRGTVQETQYF,TGTGCCAGCAGCGGTCGCGGGACCGTACAAGAGACCCAGTACTTC
TRBD1,TRBJ2-5,TRBV29-1,NA,CSVAGTGGRETQYF,TGCAGCGTTGCCGGGACAGGGGGTCGAGAGACCCAGTACTTC
NA,TRBJ1-1,TRBV27,NA,CASSWGTEAFF,TGTGCCAGCTCCTGGGGCACTGAAGCTTTCTTT
NA,TRBJ1-1,TRBV9,NA,CASSPSGTPGTEAFF,TGTGCCAGCAGCCCTTCCGGGACCCCGGGCACTGAAGCTTTCTTT
TRBD1,TRBJ2-5,TRBV5-6,NA,CASSPGQGVWETQYF,TGTGCCAGCAGCCCCGGACAGGGGGTGTGGGAGACCCAGTACTTC
TRBD1,TRBJ2-7,TRBV12-3/TRBV12-4,NA,CASSSGQGWDEQYF,TGTGCCAGCAGTTCAGGACAGGGTTGGGACGAGCAGTACTTC
NA,TRBJ1-1,TRBV14,NA,CASSQTLLSPEAFF,TGTGCCAGCAGCCAGACCCTTCTTTCGCCTGAAGCTTTCTTT
TRBD2,TRBJ2-7,TRBV3-1,once,CASSQDPASGYEQYF,TGTGCCAGCAGCCAAGATCCGGCTAGCGGCTACGAGCAGTACTTC
TRBD2,TRBJ2-7,TRBV4-1,NA,CASSLLAGDYEQYF,TGCGCCAGCAGCTTACTAGCGGGAGACTACGAGCAGTACTTC
TRBD1,TRBJ2-7,TRBV20-1,NA,CSAGGQSSYEQYF,TGCAGTGCTGGGGGACAGAGCTCCTACGAGCAGTACTTC
TRBD1,TRBJ1-2,TRBV27,NA,CASSSLTGGFYGYTF,TGTGCCAGCAGTTCGCTGACAGGGGGCTTCTATGGCTACACCTTC
TRBD2,TRBJ2-3,TRBV5-1,NA,CASSLGLAQSTDTQYF,TGCGCCAGCAGCTTGGGACTAGCGCAAAGCACAGATACGCAGTATTTT
NA,TRBJ1-2,TRBV25-1,NA,CASSELDGGRNYGYTF,TGTGCCAGCAGTGAACTGGACGGCGGCCGAAACTATGGCTACACCTTC
TRBD2,TRBJ2-1,TRBV6-1,NA,CASSLYPSSGSRNNEQFF,TGTGCCAGCAGTCTATACCCGAGTAGCGGGAGTAGGAACAATGAGCAGTTCTTC
TRBD2,TRBJ2-5,TRBV20-1,NA,CSAKTSFQETQYF,TGCAGTGCCAAGACTAGCTTCCAAGAGACCCAGTACTTC
NA,TRBJ2-3,TRBV15,NA,CATSRDEETDTQYF,TGTGCCACCAGCAGAGATGAGGAGACAGATACGCAGTATTTT
TRBD1,TRBJ2-1,TRBV12-3/TRBV12-4,NA,CASSPHEGTGGFHEQFF,TGTGCCAGCAGTCCCCATGAGGGGACAGGGGGCTTCCATGAGCAGTTCTTC
NA,TRBJ1-2,TRBV6-5,NA,CASSYSRGAANYGYTF,TGTGCCAGCAGTTACTCACGGGGGGCGGCTAACTATGGCTACACCTTC
NA,TRBJ2-5,TRBV13,NA,CASSHRAPGETQYF,TGTGCCAGCAGCCACCGGGCCCCGGGGGAGACCCAGTACTTC
TRBD1,TRBJ2-7,TRBV29-1,NA,CSVVEQGIEQYF,TGCAGCGTTGTTGAACAGGGGATCGAGCAGTACTTC
NA,TRBJ1-2,TRBV29-1,NA,CSVDSRGSSNYGYTF,TGCAGCGTTGATTCGAGGGGCTCCTCTAACTATGGCTACACCTTC
NA,TRBJ1-3,TRBV6-2/TRBV6-3,NA,CASSSRNILSGNTIYF,TGTGCCAGCAGTTCCCGAAACATCCTCTCTGGAAACACCATATATTTT
NA,TRBJ2-7,TRBV4-1,NA,CASSQSPRAPAYEQYF,TGCGCCAGCAGCCAGAGCCCGCGGGCGCCCGCCTACGAGCAGTACTTC
NA,TRBJ2-5,TRBV6-5,NA,CASSYTLGRETQYF,TGTGCCAGCAGTTACACTCTGGGGAGAGAGACCCAGTACTTC
TRBD2,TRBJ2-2,TRBV30,NA,CAWSAPLGSGARVGELFF,TGTGCCTGGAGTGCTCCTCTCGGGAGCGGGGCCCGAGTTGGGGAGCTGTTTTTT
NA,TRBJ2-7,TRBV7-9,NA,CASSLGGRGDEQYF,TGTGCCAGCAGCTTAGGTGGCAGGGGAGACGAGCAGTACTTC
TRBD1,TRBJ2-4,TRBV29-1,NA,CSVWTGSIQYF,TGCAGCGTTTGGACAGGGAGCATTCAGTACTTC
NA,TRBJ1-1,TRBV15,NA,CATSSGTEAFF,TGTGCCACCAGCAGTGGGACTGAAGCTTTCTTT
NA,TRBJ2-7,TRBV4-2,NA,CASSQVAGVEQYF,TGTGCCAGCAGCCAAGTTGCAGGGGTCGAGCAGTACTTC
NA,TRBJ2-7,TRBV11-2,NA,CASSLSSEQYF,TGTGCCAGCAGCTTAAGTTCCGAGCAGTACTTC
NA,TRBJ2-7,TRBV27,NA,CASSSRGGGAHYEQYF,TGTGCCAGCAGTTCCCGCGGGGGCGGAGCCCATTACGAGCAGTACTTC
NA,TRBJ1-1,TRBV19,few,CASSLLSGQEAFF,TGTGCCAGTAGTCTGTTGAGTGGCCAAGAAGCTTTCTTT
NA,TRBJ1-3,TRBV12-5,NA,CASGVFYTIYF,TGTGCTAGTGGCGTATTCTACACCATATATTTT
NA,TRBJ2-1,TRBV7-9,NA,CASSLGESYNEQFF,TGTGCCAGCAGCCTAGGCGAATCCTACAATGAGCAGTTCTTC
NA,TRBJ2-2,TRBV24-1,NA,CATSDAQDTGELFF,TGTGCCACCAGTGACGCACAGGACACCGGGGAGCTGTTTTTT
NA,TRBJ2-7,TRBV6-5,NA,CASSPRTGLGYEQYF,TGTGCCAGCAGTCCGAGGACGGGCCTTGGGTACGAGCAGTACTTC
NA,TRBJ2-7,TRBV27,NA,CASRAGIGPYEQYF,TGTGCCAGCAGGGCAGGGATAGGACCCTACGAGCAGTACTTC
NA,TRBJ1-1,TRBV6-5,NA,CASSYSEGAEAFF,TGTGCCAGCAGTTACTCGGAAGGCGCTGAAGCTTTCTTT
NA,TRBJ1-1,TRBV3-1,NA,CASSQEMAGHTEAFF,TGTGCCAGCAGCCAAGAAATGGCGGGGCACACTGAAGCTTTCTTT
TRBD2,TRBJ2-3,TRBV4-3,NA,CASSPDTSGRRQDTQYF,TGCGCCAGCAGCCCCGATACTAGCGGGAGAAGGCAGGATACGCAGTATTTT
TRBD1,TRBJ2-7,TRBV5-6,NA,CASSLEGGVDEQYF,TGTGCCAGCAGCTTGGAAGGGGGCGTAGACGAGCAGTACTTC
NA,TRBJ2-7,TRBV27,NA,CASSFGLTSYEQYF,TGTGCCAGCAGTTTTGGACTGACCTCCTACGAGCAGTACTTC
TRBD2,TRBJ2-3,TRBV7-2,NA,CASSWLAGGGDTQYF,TGTGCCAGCAGCTGGCTAGCGGGAGGGGGGGATACGCAGTATTTT
NA,TRBJ1-5,TRBV13,NA,CATPLRLTSNQPQHF,TGTGCCACTCCACTCCGACTGACCAGTAATCAGCCCCAGCATTTT
TRBD2,TRBJ2-1,TRBV11-3,NA,CASSFALAGDQFF,TGTGCCAGCAGCTTTGCACTAGCGGGAGACCAGTTCTTC
NA,TRBJ2-7,TRBV3-1,NA,CASSQDGTSRYEQYF,TGTGCCAGCAGCCAAGACGGGACGTCTCGCTACGAGCAGTACTTC
TRBD2,TRBJ2-7,TRBV19,NA,CASSMGLAASYEQYF,TGTGCCAGTAGTATGGGACTAGCGGCTTCCTACGAGCAGTACTTC
TRBD2,TRBJ2-1,TRBV2,NA,CASSDGTSVEQFF,TGTGCCAGCAGTGACGGGACTAGCGTTGAGCAGTTCTTC
NA,TRBJ2-7,TRBV11-2,medium-sized,CASSLGDYEQYF,TGTGCCAGCAGCTTAGGGGACTACGAGCAGTACTTC
NA,TRBJ1-1,TRBV20-1,once,CSAEGAFF,TGCAGTGCAGAGGGAGCTTTCTTT
TRBD1,TRBJ2-1,TRBV12-3/TRBV12-4,NA,CASSQGASSYNEQFF,TGTGCCAGCAGCCAGGGGGCGAGCTCCTACAATGAGCAGTTCTTC
TRBD2,TRBJ2-5,TRBV3-1,few,CASSQGTSGQETQYF,TGTGCCAGCAGCCAAGGGACTAGCGGGCAAGAGACCCAGTACTTC
NA,TRBJ1-2,TRBV29-1,NA,CSVEDQPETDPRGPSYGYTF,TGCAGCGTTGAAGATCAACCCGAAACAGACCCTAGAGGGCCATCATATGGCTACACCTTC
NA,TRBJ1-1,TRBV6-5,NA,CASNRGAIDTEAFF,TGTGCCAGCAACCGAGGTGCGATAGACACTGAAGCTTTCTTT